A selection of T cell receptor beta chains follows, all from one sample in a study of identical twins. One entry per CDR3 protein results from TCRdb running MiXCR on the 5' RACE reads. The data show hundreds of thousands of distinct CDR3 sequences, with 5.5% to 6.5% seen just once and around 1.9% held by the top ten. Specimen: naive T cells sorted from blood. These receptors all stem from a man aged 18 to 30 in good health. Both conserved end residues are part of each CDR3. A D gene is named only where the DNA matches it firmly. For some rows the clone size is stated as once, few or many, or as a class when expanded; others skip it.

J,size,length,V,D,CDR3,DNA
TRBJ1-5,few,14,TRBV4-2,.,CASSQDGRDQPQHF,TGTGCCAGCAGCCAAGACGGCAGGGATCAGCCCCAGCATTTT
TRBJ2-7,many,15,TRBV5-5,TRBD2,CASSLSGTSVSEQYF,TGTGCCAGCAGCCTCTCCGGGACTAGTGTATCCGAGCAGTACTTC
TRBJ1-4,.,12,TRBV20-1,.,CSASEAQEKLFF,TGCAGTGCTAGCGAGGCCCAGGAAAAACTGTTTTTT
TRBJ1-3,few,13,TRBV12-3/TRBV12-4,.,CASSRLGGNTIYF,TGTGCCAGCAGTCGTCTTGGGGGAAACACCATATATTTT
TRBJ2-5,many,11,TRBV24-1,.,CATSVKETQYF,TGTGCCACCAGTGTTAAAGAGACCCAGTACTTC
TRBJ2-2,few,13,TRBV11-2,TRBD1,CASRLTGSGELFF,TGTGCCAGCAGATTGACAGGGTCCGGGGAGCTGTTTTTT
TRBJ2-1,.,12,TRBV19,.,CASSRGPGEQFF,TGTGCCAGTAGTCGGGGGCCAGGTGAGCAGTTCTTC
TRBJ2-5,.,15,TRBV6-5,TRBD2,CASSFSGLAEETQYF,TGTGCCAGCAGTTTTAGTGGCCTAGCGGAAGAGACCCAGTACTTC
TRBJ2-6,few,14,TRBV6-1,.,CASMLGAGANVLTF,TGTGCCAGCATGCTTGGAGCTGGGGCCAACGTCCTGACTTTC
TRBJ2-3,few,17,TRBV7-3,.,CASSLRGSSSSTDTQYF,TGTGCCAGCAGCCTAAGGGGATCTAGCAGTAGCACAGATACGCAGTATTTT
TRBJ2-5,many,14,TRBV10-3,.,CAISLETDQETQYF,TGTGCCATCAGCCTGGAGACAGACCAAGAGACCCAGTACTTC
TRBJ2-7,many,14,TRBV28,.,CASSPRDGSYEQYF,TGTGCCAGCAGTCCGCGGGACGGCTCCTACGAGCAGTACTTC
TRBJ2-1,many,12,TRBV12-3/TRBV12-4,TRBD2,CASRKLADEQFF,TGTGCCAGCAGAAAACTAGCGGACGAGCAGTTCTTC
TRBJ2-1,.,16,TRBV7-9,.,CASSPRWNSPDNEQFF,TGTGCCAGCAGCCCTCGGTGGAACAGTCCTGACAATGAGCAGTTCTTC
TRBJ1-2,once,14,TRBV20-1,TRBD1,CSARETGQGHGYTF,TGCAGTGCTAGGGAAACTGGACAGGGCCATGGCTACACCTTC
TRBJ2-1,many,15,TRBV6-1,TRBD2,CASSRGGVWYNEQFF,TGTGCCAGCAGTCGGGGGGGGGTATGGTACAATGAGCAGTTCTTC
TRBJ1-2,many,14,TRBV6-5,.,CASSYSWSLGGYTF,TGTGCCAGCAGTTACTCGTGGTCCTTAGGTGGCTACACCTTC
TRBJ2-1,.,15,TRBV5-1,TRBD2,CASRPGTSHTNEQFF,TGCGCCAGCAGACCCGGGACTAGTCACACTAATGAGCAGTTCTTC
TRBJ1-3,many,14,TRBV12-3/TRBV12-4,.,CASSPQGLGNTIYF,TGTGCCAGCAGTCCTCAGGGATTAGGAAACACCATATATTTT
TRBJ1-4,few,14,TRBV11-2,TRBD1,CASSTTGLNEKLFF,TGTGCCAGCAGCACGACAGGGCTGAATGAAAAACTGTTTTTT
TRBJ1-5,few,15,TRBV7-2,.,CASSLAQGSMEPQHF,TGTGCCAGCAGCTTAGCGCAAGGGTCGATGGAGCCCCAGCATTTT
TRBJ1-5,.,13,TRBV12-3/TRBV12-4,TRBD1,CASGQGEEQPQHF,TGTGCCAGCGGACAGGGGGAAGAACAGCCCCAGCATTTT
TRBJ1-6,few,14,TRBV2,TRBD1,CASRSTGEGSPLHF,TGTGCCAGCAGATCGACAGGGGAGGGTTCACCCCTCCACTTT
TRBJ2-7,many,13,TRBV12-3/TRBV12-4,.,CASSSPGTAEQYF,TGTGCCAGCAGTTCACCCGGGACGGCCGAGCAGTACTTC
TRBJ2-1,.,16,TRBV6-5,TRBD2,CASSYLRGSGDNEQFF,TGTGCCAGCAGTTACTTGCGCGGGAGTGGTGACAATGAGCAGTTCTTC
TRBJ1-2,few,13,TRBV29-1,.,CSVTGLVNYGYTF,TGCAGCGTCACAGGGCTTGTGAACTATGGCTACACCTTC
TRBJ2-7,.,15,TRBV6-5,.,CASSYSGFSSYEQYF,TGTGCCAGCAGTTACTCAGGGTTCAGCTCCTACGAGCAGTACTTC
TRBJ2-1,many,12,TRBV20-1,TRBD2,CSETTLAGVQFF,TGCAGTGAGACGACCTTAGCGGGAGTGCAGTTCTTC
TRBJ1-6,many,18,TRBV21-1,.,CASSKVTLGQGFNSPLHF,TGTGCCAGCAGCAAAGTGACTCTTGGACAGGGGTTTAATTCACCCCTCCACTTT
TRBJ1-2,many,12,TRBV28,.,CASSFQGNGYTF,TGTGCCAGCAGTTTCCAGGGTAACGGCTACACCTTC
TRBJ1-5,few,16,TRBV18,.,CASSPTGPGSGQPQHF,TGTGCCAGCTCACCGACGGGACCGGGGTCGGGTCAGCCCCAGCATTTT
TRBJ2-3,many,14,TRBV6-1,.,CASSSPLVADTQYF,TGTGCCAGCAGTAGCCCACTAGTGGCAGATACGCAGTATTTT
TRBJ2-7,many,15,TRBV12-3/TRBV12-4,TRBD1,CASSFGDRYSDEQYF,TGTGCCAGCAGTTTCGGGGACAGATATTCGGACGAGCAGTACTTC
TRBJ2-1,many,15,TRBV20-1,TRBD2,CSARPGLAPYNEQFF,TGCAGTGCTAGGCCGGGACTAGCGCCCTACAATGAGCAGTTCTTC